These T cell receptor beta chains were read from a single sample in a study of shared clonotypes between healthy human individuals. This table comes from immunoSEQ multiplex PCR, and its TCRdb copy is limited to in-frame clones, with some not included. Here the sample spans around 1.4 million clones, approximately 98.5% being singletons. The sample was naive CD4+ T cells sorted from blood. The receptors shown here come from a man in his thirties or forties in good health. CDR3s include the opening cysteine and the closing phenylalanine or tryptophan. A D gene is named only where the DNA matches it firmly. For some rows the clone size is stated as once, few or many, or as a class when expanded; others skip it.

abundance	v_gene	d_gene	j_gene	CDR3nt	CDR3aa
-	TRBV29-1	-	TRBJ1-2	TGCAGCGTTTACTCCGGGACCGACCTTACTAACTATGGCTACACCTTC	CSVYSGTDLTNYGYTF
-	TRBV5-1	TRBD2	TRBJ2-7	TGCGCCAGCAGCGATCCTAGCGGGAGTGATGAGCAGTACTTC	CASSDPSGSDEQYF
-	TRBV27	-	TRBJ2-2	TGTGCCAGCAGTCTTGGGGTCCAGGGGACCACCGGGGAGCTGTTTTTT	CASSLGVQGTTGELFF
-	TRBV6-6	TRBD2	TRBJ2-2	TGTGCCTGTACTAGCGTGGCTCCCGGGGAGCTGTTTTTT	CACTSVAPGELFF
-	TRBV28	TRBD1	TRBJ2-7	TGTGCCAGCAGCCCTCCGGGACAGCGTACCTACGAGCAGTACTTC	CASSPPGQRTYEQYF
-	TRBV15	-	TRBJ2-7	TGTGCCACCAGCAGAGATGGGCTAGCGCACGACGAGCAGTACTTC	CATSRDGLAHDEQYF
-	TRBV2	TRBD1	TRBJ2-1	TGTGCCAGCAGCCGGAGACAGGGATCCTACAATGAGCAGTTCTTC	CASSRRQGSYNEQFF
-	TRBV7-9	-	TRBJ2-4	TGTGCCAGCAGCTTAGGGGAGGAAGGAGCCAAAAACATTCAGTACTTC	CASSLGEEGAKNIQYF
-	TRBV7-3	-	TRBJ2-1	TGTGCCAGCATCCCCCTACGGGGATACTCCTACAATGAGCAGTTCTTC	CASIPLRGYSYNEQFF
-	TRBV27	-	TRBJ1-1	TGTGCCAGCTCCACTCAGGGGAGAAGGTCTGAAGCTTTCTTT	CASSTQGRRSEAFF
-	TRBV2	-	TRBJ2-3	TGTGCCAGCAGAATGTCGGCTTCTCCTCCGTATTTT	CASRMSASPPYF
once	TRBV18	-	TRBJ1-3	TGTGCCAGCTCACCAAAAGGGTTTGAGGTGACTGGAAACACCATATATTTT	CASSPKGFEVTGNTIYF
-	TRBV2	-	TRBJ1-5	TGTGCCAGCAGTGAGGGGGGAATCGGCAATCAGCCCCAGCATTTT	CASSEGGIGNQPQHF
-	TRBV19	-	TRBJ2-1	TGTGCCAGTAGTCTTTCCCGTCTGAATGAGCAGTTCTTC	CASSLSRLNEQFF
-	TRBV28	TRBD1	TRBJ1-5	TGTGCCAGCAGTCCAGGACAGGGAAGCAATCAGCCCCAGCATTTT	CASSPGQGSNQPQHF
-	TRBV19	TRBD2	TRBJ2-2	TGTGCCAGTAGTATATTAGCGGGGCAGGCCGGGGAGCTGTTTTTT	CASSILAGQAGELFF
-	TRBV18	-	TRBJ2-7	TGTGCCAGCTCACCACTCCCGGGCCTAGCCCACTACGAGCAGTACTTC	CASSPLPGLAHYEQYF
-	TRBV19	TRBD1	TRBJ2-4	TGTGCCAGTCAGATGGGACAGGTCCCTATTCAGTACTTC	CASQMGQVPIQYF